This T cell receptor (beta chain) originates from a study of blood T cell repertoires in COVID-19. Study-level information: The study drew acute and convalescent COVID-19 samples from the United States, Italy and Spain. In each case, the material was cDNA or gDNA derived from T cells, B-cell-depleted T cells, or PBMCs.

Trimming cost V 2 bases and J 4 bases; bases outside gene matches: 3. The CDR3 is 15 amino acids. Germline V CDR1 and CDR2: SGHNT, YENEEA. As processed by the authors: Reference gene primer amplification gave estimated nucleated cell counts. Repertoires were generated with immunoSEQ multiplex PCR, while TCRdb's copy carries only in-frame clones and drops some. D and trimming come from the DNA, and the V and J calls and clone size come from that table. This sample has about 120,000 clones, with approximately 83% found just once. The chain uses TRBV11-3 and TRBJ2-5; 11 bases agree with TRBD1. The clonotype originates from a woman in her 70s with acute or convalescent COVID-19. The specimen was peripheral blood. In DNA, the CDR3 is TGTGCCAGCAGCTTATTCGGGACAGGGGGAGAGACCCAGTACTTC. Amino acid sequence: CASSLFGTGGETQYF.